The clone carrying this T cell receptor beta chain was detected a few times. What it binds is not known. This entry is derived from a study of post-analysis software for immune sequencing data. The CDR3 is 14 residues long. The V gene lost 7 bases and the J gene lost 0 bases, with 14 bases spanning the gap. Germline V CDR1 and CDR2: SQVTM, ANQGSEA. Sequencing libraries made from TCR beta cDNA carried unique molecular identifiers. MiXCR, run by TCRdb on the PCR reads, gives a single entry per CDR3 protein. The data contain hundreds of thousands of distinct CDR3 sequences, 55% to 70% of them singletons. General study findings and limits: Patients showed TRBV5-6, TRBV5-1 and TRBV20-1 among a handful of TRBV segments more frequent than in controls. The study found significantly lower normalized Chao1 diversity in multiple sclerosis patients than in controls.

The sequencing input was blood. This TCR came from a girl aged 2 to 10 with multiple sclerosis. The chain employs TRBV29-1 and TRBJ2-3; weak D call: TRBD1 (6 bases). CDR3 nucleotides: TGCAGCGCCCAACAGGGTCTAAGCACAGATACGCAGTATTTT. This codes for CSAQQGLSTDTQYF.